The 13 T cell receptor beta chains given below trace back to one sample, sequenced in a study of T-cell memory formation after mild COVID-19. MiXCR was run by TCRdb on the 5' RACE reads, yielding one entry per CDR3 protein. The sample holds about 140,000 distinct CDR3 sequences, about 6% seen once. The sequenced material came from PBMCs or a T cell subset sorted from them (not recorded which). The source is an adult woman who had mild COVID-19 (a few samples of this study predate the infection). Cell type and time point are not known.

In this sample, this clonotype turned up a few times. The chain carries TRBV6-5 and TRBJ1-1; maybe TRBD1 (5 bases). V lost 6 bases to trimming and J lost 0 bases, with 11 bases between them. The CDR3 totals 14 residues. Germline CDR1 and CDR2: MNHEY and SVGAGI. The CDR3 DNA follows: TGTGCCAGCAGCTCCTCAGGGATGAACACTGAAGCTTTCTTT. This encodes CASSSSGMNTEAFF.

This clonotype was counted a few times. The V call is TRBV30, the J call TRBJ1-6; 10 bases are shared with TRBD1. The V segment lost 4 bases and the J segment 0 bases; nucleotides outside the gene matches: 3. The CDR3 is made up of 16 amino acids. Germline loops: CDR1 GTSNPN, CDR2 SVGIG (reference sequence). The DNA of the CDR3 is TGTGCCTGGACCCGGACAGGGGGCTCCTATAATTCACCCCTCCACTTT. Its protein is CAWTRTGGSYNSPLHF.

This clonotype has at least ten counts. The CDR3 region is CAISPSGTGGAEGYTF. The CDR3 DNA follows: TGTGCCATCAGTCCTTCCGGGACAGGGGGCGCGGAGGGCTACACCTTC. V is TRBV10-3 and J is TRBJ1-2; 12 nucleotides match TRBD1. CDR3 length equals 16 residues. Germline V gene sequence: CDR1 ENHRY, CDR2 SYGVKD. V trimming: 5 bases; J trimming: 8 bases; junction bases outside the gene matches: 12.

By share, this clonotype counts as medium-sized. V gene TRBV12-3 or TRBV12-4 combines with J gene TRBJ2-7; D is uncertain. V lost 4 bases and J lost 4, with 5 bases in between. The CDR3 consists of 11 residues. Written as DNA, the CDR3 is TGTGCCAGCAGTTCCATATACGAGCAGTACTTC. Translation: CASSSIYEQYF.

This clonotype has more than one count but fewer than ten. The rearrangement links TRBV12-3 or TRBV12-4 to TRBJ1-1, with a possible D match to TRBD1 (5 bases). The CDR3 loop spans 15 amino acids. The V gene lost 3 bases and the J gene lost 0 bases, with 11 bases spanning the gap. The CDR3 is CASSFWGPVNTEAFF. CDR3 nucleotide sequence: TGTGCCAGCAGTTTTTGGGGCCCCGTGAACACTGAAGCTTTCTTT.

This chain connects TRBV11-2 to TRBJ1-1, with D hard to call. CDR1 is SGHAT and CDR2 is FQNNGV in the germline V gene. The CDR3 length is 12 residues. V lost 4 bases and J lost 12, with 15 bases in between. The CDR3 here is CASSSLRRATFF. The CDR3 DNA reads TGTGCCAGCAGCTCCCTTCGGAGGGCTACTTTCTTT.

In its sample, this clonotype was seen many times. The rearrangement uses TRBV12-3 or TRBV12-4 and TRBJ2-3; D call uncertain. The CDR3 runs 16 residues. Trimming removed 2 bases from V and 1 base from J, with 13 bases in between. The CDR3 region has the DNA TGTGCCAGCAGTTTAACCCGGGTGCTTGGCACAGATACGCAGTATTTT. Amino acid sequence: CASSLTRVLGTDTQYF.

This clonotype was seen ten or more times. The chain recombines TRBV20-1 with TRBJ2-5; D is undetermined. Germline V gene sequence: CDR1 DFQATT, CDR2 SNEGSKA (reference sequence). This CDR3 is 13 amino acids long. V was pared by 3 bases and J by 2 bases, with 10 bases between. The CDR3 DNA sequence: TGCAGTGCTAGGTACGGCCTTCAAGAGACCCAGTACTTC. It codes for CSARYGLQETQYF.

In this sample, this clonotype turned up a few times. The V call is TRBV12-3 or TRBV12-4, the J call TRBJ1-1; weak D call: TRBD1 (5 bases). There are 14 residues in the CDR3. Trimming removed 6 bases from V and 5 bases from J, with 16 bases in between. This CDR3 reads CASSRKGVRTEAFF. In nucleotides, the CDR3 is TGTGCCAGCAGCCGTAAAGGGGTTAGGACTGAAGCTTTCTTT.

This clonotype showed up many times. V is TRBV19 and J is TRBJ2-3; no firm D call. The V end lost 5 bases, the J end lost 1 base, and 4 bases lay between the germline ends. Germline assignment: CDR1 LNHDA and CDR2 SQIVND (reference sequence). CDR3 length equals 12 residues. As DNA, the CDR3 is TGTGCCAGTAGTCCCCGCACAGATACGCAGTATTTT. Its protein product is CASSPRTDTQYF. The whole variable domain, filled in from reference TRBV19 and TRBJ2-3, reads DGGITQSPKYLFRKEGQNVTLSCEQNLNHDAMYWYRQDPGQGLRLIYYSQIVNDFQKGDIAEGYSVSREKKESFPLTVTSAQKNPTAFYLCASSPRTDTQYFGPGTRLTVL.

This clonotype showed up just a few times. The chain carries TRBV14 and TRBJ2-1; D remains ambiguous. CDR1 is SGHDN and CDR2 is FVKESK in the germline V gene. Trimming took 6 bases from V and 10 from J, leaving 10 bases between them. This CDR3 is built from 11 residues. As DNA, the CDR3 is TGTGCCAGCAGTTCCCGTGGAGAGCAGTTCTTC. Protein: CASSSRGEQFF.

CDR3 nucleotide sequence: TGTGCCAGCAGTTTGGGAGGCGGAGCGAGAGAAAAACTGTTTTTT. The encoded protein is CASSLGGGAREKLFF. The chain links TRBV12-3 or TRBV12-4 to TRBJ1-4; D ambiguous. V dropped 3 bases and J dropped 8 bases, with 16 bases sitting between them. CDR3 length: 15 residues.

This clonotype was picked up a small number of times. V usage is TRBV4-2 and J usage is TRBJ2-1; 7 nucleotides match TRBD1. The CDR3 spans 14 residues. The germline V gene encodes CDR1 LGHNA and CDR2 YNFKEQ. Germline trimming cut 3 bases from V and 7 bases from J; bases unmatched to any gene: 6. CDR3 region: CASSHSGTVNEQFF. The CDR3 region has the DNA TGTGCCAGCAGCCATTCCGGGACAGTGAATGAGCAGTTCTTC.